This TCR beta chain was retrieved from a study of neurological immune-mediated disorders. Notes on the study in general: The highest TCR clonal expansion occurred in HTLV-1-associated myelopathy; multiple sclerosis fell below healthy controls.

This clonotype was picked up many times. Antigen unknown. Every sequencing run produced over 160 million TCR-beta sequences that came from 15-18 subjects. TCRdb re-analysed the 5' RACE reads in MiXCR, keeping a single row per CDR3 protein. This table holds 25,000 to 35,000 distinct CDR3 sequences, 12% found once. Germline trimming cut 2 bases from V and 3 bases from J; bases unmatched to any gene: 7. In germline, CDR1 is DFQATT, CDR2 SNEGSKA (reference sequence). The length of the CDR3 is 15 residues. The V call is TRBV20-1, the J call TRBJ1-5; 7 positions agree with TRBD1. The specimen sequenced was PBMCs. This sequence was found in an older woman in good health. CDR3 residues: CSARHSGTVNQPQHF. CDR3 coding DNA: TGCAGTGCTAGACACTCCGGGACAGTCAATCAGCCCCAGCATTTT.